This passage covers 8 T cell receptor beta chains from one sample sequenced in a study of OX40 agonist ivuxolimab in advanced cancers. Libraries were prepared by immunoSEQ multiplex PCR; TCRdb keeps only in-frame clonotypes and omits some of them. Seen here are about 89,000 clones, about 88% observed once, and the top ten hold about 0.31%. The sequenced sample was CD4+ or CD8+ T cells sorted from blood, obtained in a trial of the OX40 agonist ivuxolimab. The receptors stem from an adult with an advanced solid tumor such as melanoma, head and neck, liver or kidney cancer.

The J gene is TRBJ1-5, the V gene TRBV6-4; D may be TRBD1 (6 bases). Germline CDR1 MRHNA, CDR2 SNTAGT. The CDR3 is 15 amino acids. Trimming stripped 6 bases from V and 6 bases from J, with 18 bases between. CDR3 DNA sequence: TGTGCCAGCAGCCCCGAGGGGGGAGGAAGTCAGCCCCAGCATTTT. Amino acid sequence: CASSPEGGGSQPQHF.

The genes are TRBV5-1 and TRBJ2-2; 7 bases match TRBD1. Germline loops: CDR1 SGHRS, CDR2 YFSETQ. CDR3 length: 18 residues. J gave up 1 base and V 0 bases, and 9 bases lay outside the gene matches. The CDR3 is CASSLEGGQRWNTGELFF. The CDR3 DNA reads TGCGCCAGCAGCTTGGAAGGGGGCCAGCGGTGGAACACCGGGGAGCTGTTTTTT.

In DNA form, the CDR3 reads TGTGCCAGCAGCCCTGGTGGACAGGGCCACGAGCAGTACTTC. Residues: CASSPGGQGHEQYF. The chain couples TRBV11-2 to TRBJ2-7; 8 nucleotides match TRBD1. The CDR3 totals 14 residues. The germline V gene has CDR1 SGHAT and CDR2 FQNNGV. The V and J ends lost 5 bases and 5 bases, in that order; junction bases with no gene match: 8.

This chain links TRBV7-9 with TRBJ1-3; no clear D. Germline values: CDR1 SEHNR, CDR2 FQNEAQ (reference sequence). The CDR3 sequence is 13 residues long. V lost 5 bases and J 1 base, leaving 6 bases between the germline ends. The CDR3 is CASSLPSGNTIYF. The CDR3 coding sequence is TGTGCCAGCAGCCTGCCGTCTGGAAACACCATATATTTT. The full variable domain, its missing parts supplied by reference TRBV7-9 and TRBJ1-3, is DTGVSQNPRHKITKRGQNVTFRCDPISEHNRLYWYRQTLGQGPEFLTYFQNEAQLEKSRLLSDRFSAERPKGSFSTLEIQRTEQGDSAMYLCASSLPSGNTIYFGEGSWLTVV.

This chain connects TRBV9 to TRBJ1-2; D is ambiguous. CDR1 and CDR2 (germline): SGDLS, YYNGEE. Trimming shortened V by 0 bases and J by 7 bases, and 13 bases separated the two germline ends. The CDR3 loop spans 14 amino acids. The CDR3 bases are TGTGCCAGCAGCGTAGCTTACCGGGCTGCTGGCTACACCTTC. Residues: CASSVAYRAAGYTF. Combining the CDR3 with reference TRBV9 and TRBJ1-2 gives the whole variable domain DSGVTQTPKHLITATGQRVTLRCSPRSGDLSVYWYQQSLDQGLQFLIQYYNGEERAKGNILERFSAQQFPDLHSELNLSSLELGDSALYFCASSVAYRAAGYTFGSGTRLTVV.

The gene calls are TRBV6-6 and TRBJ1-5, with D tentatively TRBD1 (6 bases). This CDR3 comprises 16 residues. CDR1 is MNHNY, CDR2 SVGAGI, per germline (reference sequence). V gave up 5 bases and J gave up 0 bases, with 14 bases separating them. CDR3 bases: TGTGCCAGCAGTCCCCCGGGCAGGGGTAGCAATCAGCCCCAGCATTTT. Protein product: CASSPPGRGSNQPQHF.

This clone has a single count. This chain connects TRBV7-6 to TRBJ2-7; a possible D gene is TRBD1 (5 bases). Germline V gene data show CDR1 as SGHVS and CDR2 as FNYEAQ. This CDR3 has 13 residues. The V end lost 1 base, the J end lost 7 bases, and 11 bases lay between the germline ends. CDR3 residues: CASSLGGREEQYF. The CDR3 coding sequence is TGTGCCAGCAGCTTAGGTGGCAGGGAAGAGCAGTACTTC.

The chain carries TRBV19 and TRBJ2-2; D is perhaps TRBD1 (5 bases). The CDR3 sequence is 14 residues long. V lost 7 bases, J lost 0 bases, and 9 bases lay in between. Germline CDR1 reads LNHDA; CDR2 reads SQIVND (reference sequence). CDR3 region: CASTPTANTGELFF. The CDR3 DNA follows: TGTGCCAGTACCCCGACAGCGAACACCGGGGAGCTGTTTTTT. The whole variable domain, remainder taken from reference TRBV19 and TRBJ2-2, is DGGITQSPKYLFRKEGQNVTLSCEQNLNHDAMYWYRQDPGQGLRLIYYSQIVNDFQKGDIAEGYSVSREKKESFPLTVTSAQKNPTAFYLCASTPTANTGELFFGEGSRLTVL.